The table lists the clone carrying this TCR beta chain with many counts. A single record per CDR3 protein comes from TCRdb applying MiXCR to the 5' RACE reads. In the table there are almost 85,000 distinct CDR3 sequences, approximately 2.8% of which are singletons. Germline CDR1 is DFQATT and CDR2 is SNEGSKA (reference sequence). The CDR3 runs to 15 residues. The germline V and J ends were trimmed by 1 base and 6 bases, with 16 bases remaining between them. This entry belongs to a study of neurological immune-mediated disorders. The receptor comes from a woman in her 30s with multiple sclerosis. Sample: PBMCs. V and J are TRBV20-1 and TRBJ2-1; D is undetermined. CDR3 loop: CSARAPTLNPNEQFF. CDR3 DNA sequence: TGCAGTGCTAGAGCCCCCACTCTTAACCCCAATGAGCAGTTCTTC.